One and the same sample provided the 15 T cell receptor beta chains below, sequenced in a study of beta chain features in type 1 diabetes. What was sequenced were expressed TCRB transcripts, since all of the isolated RNA had been reverse transcribed. Assay: immunoSEQ multiplex PCR; the TCRdb copy retains only in-frame clones and omits some. The sample carries about half a million clones, 10% to 12% recorded once. The sequenced sample consisted of naive CD4+ T cells from blood. These receptors were collected from a woman aged 18-30 years in good health.

This clone was recorded a few times. The chain uses TRBV27 and TRBJ2-5; D is ambiguous. Germline V lookup: CDR1 MNHEY, CDR2 SMNVEV (reference sequence). The CDR3 extends over 13 amino acids. V was cut by 6 bases and J by 0 bases, with 8 bases left in between. In DNA form, the CDR3 reads TGTGCCAGCAGCACGGCCAACCAAGAGACCCAGTACTTC. Amino acids: CASSTANQETQYF.

This clone turned up a few times. The genes are TRBV7-8 and TRBJ2-3; D is uncertain. CDR1 SGHVS and CDR2 FQNEAQ come from the germline V gene. CDR3 size: 15 residues. The V gene lost 5 bases and the J gene lost 2 bases, with 14 bases spanning the gap. The CDR3 sequence: CASSPGRLNTDTQYF. The CDR3 nucleotides are TGTGCCAGCAGCCCCGGGCGGCTGAACACAGATACGCAGTATTTT.

This clone has ten or more counts. The gene calls are TRBV30 and TRBJ2-1; no definite D call. This CDR3 has 11 residues. V was shortened by 3 bases and J by 9 bases, with 9 bases between the two germline ends. Germline CDR1 and CDR2: GTSNPN and SVGIG (reference sequence). CDR3 sequence: CAWSPGVEQFF. The CDR3 DNA reads TGTGCCTGGAGCCCGGGCGTTGAGCAGTTCTTC.

The J gene is TRBJ2-3, the V gene TRBV18; 11 bases align to TRBD2. In germline, CDR1 is KGHSH, CDR2 LQKENI. The CDR3 contains 15 residues. With V trimmed by 6 bases and J by 6 bases, 8 bases remained unmatched. The CDR3 is CASSLARTSGDTQYF. In DNA, the CDR3 is TGTGCCAGCTCTCTAGCCCGGACTAGCGGGGATACGCAGTATTTT.

In DNA, the CDR3 is TGTGCCAGCAGCGCTCATGGGGGGATGTCGCTGTTTTTT. Translated: CASSAHGGMSLFF. This rearrangement joins TRBV9 to TRBJ1-4, with D perhaps TRBD1 (5 bases). This CDR3 has 13 residues. The V end lost 3 bases, the J end lost 14 bases, and 17 bases lay between the germline ends. Germline CDR1 reads SGDLS; CDR2 reads YYNGEE.

The V gene is TRBV6-5, the J gene TRBJ2-5; D is perhaps TRBD1 (6 bases). Germline V lookup: CDR1 MNHEY, CDR2 SVGAGI. With 2 bases removed from V and 5 bases from J, the gap between germline ends came to 9 bases. This CDR3 is 13 amino acids long. CDR3 in DNA: TGTGCCAGCAGTTACCACAGGGCCGAGACCCAGTACTTC. It translates to CASSYHRAETQYF.

This rearrangement joins TRBV5-4 to TRBJ2-7; 9 positions agree with TRBD2. Germline CDR1 SGHNT, CDR2 YYREEE (reference sequence). CDR3 length: 15 residues. The V and J ends lost 0 bases and 2 bases, in that order; junction bases with no gene match: 3. Written as DNA, the CDR3 is TGTGCCAGCAGCTTGGTAAGCGGGGGGCCCTACGAGCAGTACTTC. Amino acids: CASSLVSGGPYEQYF. Drawing the rest from reference TRBV5-4 and TRBJ2-7, the complete variable domain is ETGVTQSPTHLIKTRGQQVTLRCSSQSGHNTVSWYQQALGQGPQFIFQYYREEENGRGNFPPRFSGLQFPNYSSELNVNALELDDSALYLCASSLVSGGPYEQYFGPGTRLTVT.

The chain carries TRBV6-5 and TRBJ2-7; no definite D call. Trimming left V 4 bases short and J 3 bases short, with 4 bases between. In germline, CDR1 is MNHEY, CDR2 SVGAGI. This CDR3 is 11 amino acids long. DNA of the CDR3: TGTGCCAGCAGTTCCCACTACGAGCAGTACTTC. Protein sequence: CASSSHYEQYF.

This clone was counted only a few times. The CDR3 DNA follows: TGTGCCAGCCGTAACCCCTGGAGCTCCTACAATGAGCAGTTCTTC. This sequence encodes CASRNPWSSYNEQFF. The V call is TRBV11-2, the J call TRBJ2-1; D is ambiguous. Germline V gene lookup returns CDR1 SGHAT and CDR2 FQNNGV. The CDR3 has 15 residues. V was shortened by 8 bases and J by 0 bases, with 14 bases between the two germline ends.

This clone has just a few counts. The chain uses TRBV7-2 and TRBJ2-1; weak D call: TRBD1 (6 bases). V gave up 4 bases and J gave up 0 bases, with 19 bases separating them. CDR1 and CDR2 from the germline V gene are SGHTA and FQGNSA. This CDR3 comprises 18 residues. CDR3 loop: CASSSDSVTGSSYNEQFF. The CDR3 DNA sequence: TGTGCCAGCAGCTCAGACAGTGTCACAGGGAGCTCCTACAATGAGCAGTTCTTC.

The sample holds a few counts of this clone. The chain couples TRBV7-8 to TRBJ2-1, with D maybe TRBD2 (6 bases). The V gene lost 1 base and the J gene lost 6 bases, with 13 bases spanning the gap. The CDR3 spans 15 residues. Per germline, CDR1 SGHVS and CDR2 FQNEAQ. This CDR3 is CASSLGGGSPNEQFF. The CDR3 bases are TGTGCCAGCAGCTTAGGTGGAGGGAGTCCCAATGAGCAGTTCTTC.

In its sample, this clone was seen a few times. The gene calls are TRBV2 and TRBJ2-7; D remains ambiguous. The V gene lost 2 bases and the J gene lost 2 bases, with 7 bases spanning the gap. This CDR3 has 13 amino acids. Germline V gene data show CDR1 as SNHLY and CDR2 as FYNNEI. The CDR3 DNA is TGTGCCAGCAGTGAACCCAAGCCCTACGAGCAGTACGTC. Translation gives CASSEPKPYEQYV.

Only a few counts were recorded for this clone. This sequence joins TRBV7-2 and TRBJ2-2, with D possibly being TRBD1 (6 bases). This CDR3 is 15 amino acids long. The germline V and J ends were trimmed by 5 bases and 0 bases, with 10 bases remaining between them. Germline CDR1 reads SGHTA; CDR2 reads FQGNSA. The CDR3 region is CASSLRTANTGELFF. The DNA of the CDR3 is TGTGCCAGCAGCCTTCGGACAGCGAACACCGGGGAGCTGTTTTTT.

V and J are TRBV4-3 and TRBJ2-6; D possibly corresponds to TRBD2 (6 bases). The CDR3 length is 20 residues. Looked up from germline, CDR1 is LGHNA and CDR2 is YSLEER. Trimming stripped 3 bases from V and 0 bases from J, with 21 bases between. The CDR3 spells CASSQSAPGRGSSGANVLTF. DNA for the CDR3: TGCGCCAGCAGCCAGTCCGCCCCGGGACGGGGGTCCTCTGGGGCCAACGTCCTGACTTTC.

The V gene is TRBV2, the J gene TRBJ2-7; TRBD1 is a possible D gene (5 bases). V shed 8 bases and J shed 6 bases, with 14 bases lying between them. Germline lookup yields CDR1 SNHLY and CDR2 FYNNEI. The CDR3 has 12 amino acids. The CDR3 loop reads CASRLGRGEQYF. The CDR3 nucleotides read TGTGCCAGCCGTCTCGGAAGGGGCGAGCAGTACTTC. The full variable domain, completed using reference TRBV2 and TRBJ2-7, is EPEVTQTPSHQVTQMGQEVILRCVPISNHLYFYWYRQILGQKVEFLVSFYNNEISEKSEIFDDQFSVERPDGSNFTLKIRSTKLEDSAMYFCASRLGRGEQYFGPGTRLTVT.